This T cell receptor (beta chain) was identified in a study of T cell repertoires and Cas9 in healthy adults (dated by TCRdb to 2016 to 2019). About the study as a whole: Within the CD4 and CD8 compartments, the researchers characterized SpCas9-reactive T cells in terms of multi-effector potency, cytotoxicity and lineage determination. The study looked at preexisting T cell immunity to the Streptococcus pyogenes Cas9 nuclease (SpCas9), which is used in CRISPR gene editing.

Donors were healthy humans. Library method: the immunoSEQ multiplex PCR assay. Not all clones reach the TCRdb copy of this immuneACCESS table, which keeps in-frame sequences only. Checked studies attribute under half of the gap to unresolved V genes and leave the rest unexplained. The sample table holds about 22,000 clones, of which about 89% were seen once. Together, the top ten hold about 1.6% of the sample. Study-wide findings and limitations: SpCas9-reactive regulatory T cells were reported to mitigate proliferation and function of SpCas9-reactive effector T cells in vitro.

In the case of this clone: The clone's antigen remains unknown. No base quality values were provided; no much bigger clone lies one nucleotide off.

From V the trimming removes 8 bases and from J it removes 2 bases, while the gene matches leave 8 bases of the junction unaccounted for. The CDR1 and CDR2 encoded by the germline V gene are ENHRY and SYGVKD. The CDR3 spans 15 residues, from the cysteine through the phenylalanine. Only CDR3 DNA remains: 45 bases, in frame from the first base. The receptor was isolated from a human donor in good health. Sequencing was performed on CD4+ effector T cells (CD127+, CD25-, CD137-, CD154-) from PBMCs; culture status not recorded. The chain joins TRBV10-3 to TRBJ2-1; 8 bases in the middle match TRBD2. The bases read TGTGCCATCGGTGGAAGCGGGGGCACCTACAATGAGCAGTTCTTC. It encodes CAIGGSGGTYNEQFF.